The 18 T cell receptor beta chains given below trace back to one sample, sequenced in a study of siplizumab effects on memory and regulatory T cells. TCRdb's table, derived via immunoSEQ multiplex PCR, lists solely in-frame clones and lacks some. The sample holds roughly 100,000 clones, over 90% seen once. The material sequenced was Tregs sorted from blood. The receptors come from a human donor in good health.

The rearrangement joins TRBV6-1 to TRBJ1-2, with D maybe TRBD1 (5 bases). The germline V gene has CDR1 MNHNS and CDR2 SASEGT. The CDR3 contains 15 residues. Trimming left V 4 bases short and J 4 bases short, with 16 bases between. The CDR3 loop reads CASSVEGTGRYGYTF. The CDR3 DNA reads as TGTGCCAGCAGTGTTGAGGGGACGGGCCGCTATGGCTACACCTTC.

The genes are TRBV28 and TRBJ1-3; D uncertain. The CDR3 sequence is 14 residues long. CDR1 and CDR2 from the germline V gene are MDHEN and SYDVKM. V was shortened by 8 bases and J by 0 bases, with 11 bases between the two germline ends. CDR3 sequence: CASWRPSSGNTIYF. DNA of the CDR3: TGTGCCAGCTGGAGACCTAGCTCTGGAAACACCATATATTTT.

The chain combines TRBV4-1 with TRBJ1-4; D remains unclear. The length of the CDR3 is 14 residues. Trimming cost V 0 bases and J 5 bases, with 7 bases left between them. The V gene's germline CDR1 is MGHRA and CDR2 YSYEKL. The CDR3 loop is CASSQDTFNEKLFF. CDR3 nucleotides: TGCGCCAGCAGCCAAGACACGTTCAATGAAAAACTGTTTTTT.

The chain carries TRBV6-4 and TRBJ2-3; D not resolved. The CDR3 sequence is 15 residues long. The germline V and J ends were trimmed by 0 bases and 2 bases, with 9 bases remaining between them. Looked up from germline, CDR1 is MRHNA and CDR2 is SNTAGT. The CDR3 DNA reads TGTGCCAGCAGTGACTCCCTCGGAGCCACAGATACGCAGTATTTT. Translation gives CASSDSLGATDTQYF.

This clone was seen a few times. Here the CDR3 DNA reads TGCGCCAGCAGCCGGACAGGGAGGGCCTATGGCTACACCTTC. This codes for CASSRTGRAYGYTF. The rearrangement links TRBV10-2 to TRBJ1-2, with 8 nucleotides matching TRBD1. The CDR3 is 14 amino acids. The ends lost 6 bases at V and 4 bases at J; junction bases unmatched: 7. Germline CDR1 is WSHSY and CDR2 is SAAADI.

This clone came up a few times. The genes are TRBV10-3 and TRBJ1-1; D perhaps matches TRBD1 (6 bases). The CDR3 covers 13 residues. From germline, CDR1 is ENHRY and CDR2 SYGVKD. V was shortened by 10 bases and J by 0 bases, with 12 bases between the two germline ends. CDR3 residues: CATNRQVNTEAFF. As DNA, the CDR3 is TGTGCCACCAATAGACAGGTGAACACTGAAGCTTTCTTT.

The CDR3 DNA reads as TGTGCCAGCAGTGAAGCAAGGGGGCCAGTTCCTTCCTACGAGCAGTACTTC. Protein: CASSEARGPVPSYEQYF. The rearrangement uses TRBV2 and TRBJ2-7; 7 nucleotides match TRBD1. V was clipped by 0 bases and J by 1 base; unmatched bases: 9. This CDR3 contains 17 residues. The germline V gene encodes CDR1 SNHLY and CDR2 FYNNEI.

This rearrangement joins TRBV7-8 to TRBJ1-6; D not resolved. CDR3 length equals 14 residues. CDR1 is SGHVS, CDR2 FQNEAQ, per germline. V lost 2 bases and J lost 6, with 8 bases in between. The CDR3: CASSLWDVNSPLHF. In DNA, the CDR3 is TGTGCCAGCAGCTTATGGGATGTTAATTCACCCCTCCACTTT.

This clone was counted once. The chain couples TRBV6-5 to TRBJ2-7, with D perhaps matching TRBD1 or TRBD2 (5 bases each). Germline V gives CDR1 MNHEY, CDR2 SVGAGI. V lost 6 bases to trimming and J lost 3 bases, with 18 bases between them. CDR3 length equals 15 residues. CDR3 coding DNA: TGTGCCAGCAGCCCCTCCCGGGGACGAGTCTACGAGCAGTACTTC. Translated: CASSPSRGRVYEQYF.

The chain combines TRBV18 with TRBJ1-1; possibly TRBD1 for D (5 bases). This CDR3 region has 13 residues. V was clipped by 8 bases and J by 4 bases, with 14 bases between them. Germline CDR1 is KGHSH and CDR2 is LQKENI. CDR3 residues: CASTETEFTEAFF. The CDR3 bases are TGTGCCAGCACTGAGACAGAGTTCACTGAAGCTTTCTTT.

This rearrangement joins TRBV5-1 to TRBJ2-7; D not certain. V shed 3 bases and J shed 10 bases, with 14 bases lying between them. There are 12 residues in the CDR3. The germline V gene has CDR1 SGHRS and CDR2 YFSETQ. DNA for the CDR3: TGCGCCAGCAGCTACTCTTCCTCACAACAGTACTTC. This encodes CASSYSSSQQYF.

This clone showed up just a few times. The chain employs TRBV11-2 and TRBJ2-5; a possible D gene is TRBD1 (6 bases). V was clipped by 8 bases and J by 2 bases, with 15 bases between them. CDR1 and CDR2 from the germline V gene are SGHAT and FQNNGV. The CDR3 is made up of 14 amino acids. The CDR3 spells CASGRSTGQETQYF. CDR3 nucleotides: TGTGCCAGCGGCCGCTCGACAGGACAAGAGACCCAGTACTTC.

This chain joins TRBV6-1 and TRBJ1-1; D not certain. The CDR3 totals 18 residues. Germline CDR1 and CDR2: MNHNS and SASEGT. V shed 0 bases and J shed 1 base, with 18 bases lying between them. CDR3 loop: CASSEAHILRLSNTEAFF. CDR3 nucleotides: TGTGCCAGCAGTGAAGCGCATATCCTTCGACTCTCGAACACTGAAGCTTTCTTT.

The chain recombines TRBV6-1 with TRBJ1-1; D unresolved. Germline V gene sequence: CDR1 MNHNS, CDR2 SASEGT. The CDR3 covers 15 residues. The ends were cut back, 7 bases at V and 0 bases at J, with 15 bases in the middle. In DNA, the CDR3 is TGTGCCAGCATCTTTTTTCGGCAGCTGAACACTGAAGCTTTCTTT. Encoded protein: CASIFFRQLNTEAFF.

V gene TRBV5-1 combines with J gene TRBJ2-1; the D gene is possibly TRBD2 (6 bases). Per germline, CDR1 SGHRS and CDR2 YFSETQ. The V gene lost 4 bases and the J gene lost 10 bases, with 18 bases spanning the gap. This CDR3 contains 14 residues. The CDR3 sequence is CASSPEPGETEQFF. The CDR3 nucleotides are TGCGCCAGCAGCCCAGAACCGGGGGAAACCGAGCAGTTCTTC.

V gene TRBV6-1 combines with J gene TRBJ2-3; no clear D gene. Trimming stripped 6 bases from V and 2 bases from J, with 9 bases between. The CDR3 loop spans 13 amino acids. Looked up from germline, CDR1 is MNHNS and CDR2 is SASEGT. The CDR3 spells CASRNRLTDTQYF. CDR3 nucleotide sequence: TGTGCCAGCAGAAACCGACTCACAGATACGCAGTATTTT.

The CDR3 sequence: CASSPGPYGGYF. The CDR3 DNA reads as TGTGCCAGCTCACCTGGCCCATATGGTGGATACTTC. This sequence joins TRBV18 and TRBJ2-5; D is unclear. Germline-derived CDR1 and CDR2 are KGHSH and LQKENI. Trimming left V 3 bases short and J 14 bases short, with 16 bases between. This CDR3 spans 12 amino acids.

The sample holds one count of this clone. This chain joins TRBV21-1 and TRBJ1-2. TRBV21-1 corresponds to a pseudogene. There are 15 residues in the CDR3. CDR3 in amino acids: CASSARAGTLYGYTF. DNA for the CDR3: TGTGCCAGCAGCGCCCGAGCCGGGACTCTTTATGGCTACACCTTC.